Presented here are 15 T cell receptor beta chains from one specimen sequenced in a study of T cell responses to AZD1222 COVID-19 vaccine. Profiled with immunoSEQ multiplex PCR; TCRdb holds only in-frame clones, not every one. The sample includes 99,000 or so clones, roughly 87% of them seen just once. This material consisted of peripheral blood, taken on day 0 of AZD1222 vaccination. These receptor sequences come from an adult in good health.

This rearrangement joins TRBV5-4 to TRBJ2-3, with 10 nucleotides matching TRBD2. The CDR3 spans 15 residues. The ends lost 2 bases at V and 1 base at J; junction bases unmatched: 1. From germline, CDR1 is SGHNT and CDR2 YYREEE (reference sequence). The CDR3 DNA reads TGTGCCAGCAGCTTTACTAGCGGGGGCACAGATACGCAGTATTTT. This sequence encodes CASSFTSGGTDTQYF. The whole variable domain, remainder taken from reference TRBV5-4 and TRBJ2-3, is ETGVTQSPTHLIKTRGQQVTLRCSSQSGHNTVSWYQQALGQGPQFIFQYYREEENGRGNFPPRFSGLQFPNYSSELNVNALELDDSALYLCASSFTSGGTDTQYFGPGTRLTVL.

V is TRBV9 and J is TRBJ2-3; 14 bases agree with TRBD2. This CDR3 contains 17 residues. Germline values: CDR1 SGDLS, CDR2 YYNGEE. The ends lost 2 bases at V and 4 bases at J; junction bases unmatched: 6. CDR3 in DNA: TGTGCCAGCAGCGTCCGACTAGCGGGGGGGCTGGCAGATACGCAGTATTTT. Translating it yields CASSVRLAGGLADTQYF.

As regards this clone: Other nucleotide sequences from this sample produce the same CDR3. This rearrangement joins TRBV12-3 or TRBV12-4 to TRBJ1-1; TRBD1 might be the D (5 bases). This CDR3 has 13 amino acids. The V gene lost 3 bases and the J gene lost 4 bases, with 9 bases spanning the gap. The CDR3 reads CASSFVRGTEAFF. The DNA for the CDR3 is TGTGCCAGCAGTTTTGTAAGGGGCACTGAAGCTTTCTTT.

The genes are TRBV12-3 or TRBV12-4 and TRBJ1-3; D is unclear. The CDR3 runs to 12 residues. The germline V and J ends were trimmed by 3 bases and 8 bases, with 8 bases remaining between them. Here the CDR3 DNA reads TGTGCCAGCAGTTTCCGGGGATACACCATATATTTT. Amino acid sequence: CASSFRGYTIYF.

The J gene is TRBJ1-3, the V gene TRBV11-3; D call uncertain. V lost 3 bases and J lost 0, with 9 bases in between. Germline CDR1 SGHNT, CDR2 YENEEA. The CDR3 has 15 amino acids. The CDR3 loop reads CASSFRVDSGNTIYF. Here the CDR3 DNA reads TGTGCCAGCAGCTTTCGGGTAGACTCTGGAAACACCATATATTTT. The full variable domain, its missing parts supplied by reference TRBV11-3 and TRBJ1-3, is EAGVVQSPRYKIIEKKQPVAFWCNPISGHNTLYWYLQNLGQGPELLIRYENEEAVDDSQLPKDRFSAERLKGVDSTLKIQPAELGDSAVYLCASSFRVDSGNTIYFGEGSWLTVV.

This chain connects TRBV7-9 to TRBJ1-1; TRBD1 matches at 7 bases. The junction had 12 bases not matched to a gene; V was cut back by 5 bases and J by 12 bases. Germline CDR1 SEHNR, CDR2 FQNEAQ (reference sequence). CDR3 length: 13 amino acids. The CDR3 region is CASSQGTVGSTFF. The DNA of the CDR3 is TGTGCCAGCAGCCAAGGGACAGTGGGGAGTACTTTCTTT.

The J gene is TRBJ2-5, the V gene TRBV5-4; D is unresolved. The CDR3 contains 13 residues. Trimming cost V 4 bases and J 3 bases, with 10 bases left between them. Germline lookup yields CDR1 SGHNT and CDR2 YYREEE (reference sequence). CDR3 protein: CASSPRTEETQYF. DNA for the CDR3: TGTGCCAGCAGCCCCCGGACGGAAGAGACCCAGTACTTC.

The chain has TRBV6-4 and TRBJ2-3, with D tentatively TRBD2 (5 bases). The germline CDR1 and CDR2 sequences are MRHNA and SNTAGT. The CDR3 loop spans 16 amino acids. Trimming pared 6 bases from V and 7 bases from J, leaving 23 bases between. This CDR3 reads CASRTGLPKEAYTQYF. As DNA, the CDR3 is TGTGCCAGCAGGACCGGACTCCCCAAGGAAGCGTATACGCAGTATTTT.

The chain couples TRBV6-2 or TRBV6-3 to TRBJ1-5, with no clear D. Trimming left V 4 bases short and J 3 bases short, with 4 bases between. The CDR3 is 12 residues long. CDR1 MNHEY and CDR2 SVGEGT come from the germline V gene. In DNA, the CDR3 is TGTGCCAGCAGTTCTAACAATCAGCCCCAGCATTTT. It codes for CASSSNNQPQHF.

This clone was recorded only once. The V gene is TRBV3-1 (or the pseudogene TRBV3-2), the J gene TRBJ1-2, with D hard to call. V dropped 4 bases and J dropped 2 bases, with 14 bases sitting between them. The CDR3 spans 15 residues. Germline values: CDR1 LGHDT, CDR2 YNNKEL (reference sequence). The CDR3 nucleotides are TGTGCCAGCAGCCTGGGGAAGGAGTTGAACTATGGCTACACCTTC. Translated, it gives CASSLGKELNYGYTF.

The chain is built from TRBV19 and TRBJ1-2; 11 bases are shared with TRBD1. The CDR3 length is 15 residues. Germline loops: CDR1 LNHDA, CDR2 SQIVND (reference sequence). Trimming took 11 bases from V and 4 from J; bases not matched to a gene: 12. CDR3 coding DNA: TGTGCCGTCAAAGGGCGGACAGGGGGCTCCTATGGCTACACCTTC. Its protein product is CAVKGRTGGSYGYTF.

The chain couples TRBV12-3 or TRBV12-4 to TRBJ2-7; perhaps TRBD2 as D (6 bases). The ends were cut back, 6 bases at V and 6 bases at J, with 15 bases in the middle. The CDR3 is made up of 13 amino acids. CDR3 residues: CASSVGWRGEQYV. CDR3 bases: TGTGCCAGCAGCGTTGGTTGGAGGGGCGAGCAGTACGTC.

The chain couples TRBV7-3 to TRBJ2-1, with D perhaps assigned TRBD1 or TRBD2 (5 bases each). CDR3 size: 15 residues. CDR1 and CDR2 from the germline V gene are SGHTA and FQGTGA. V dropped 5 bases and J dropped 0 bases, with 11 bases sitting between them. CDR3 in DNA: TGTGCCAGCAGCCTCGGGACCCTCTCCTACAATGAGCAGTTCTTC. Its protein product is CASSLGTLSYNEQFF.

This sequence joins TRBV24-1 and TRBJ1-2; unclear D gene. The V and J ends lost 8 bases and 3 bases respectively, with 6 bases between them. Germline values: CDR1 KGHDR, CDR2 SFDVKD. This CDR3 region has 11 residues. The CDR3 protein is CATTGDYGYTF. CDR3 coding DNA: TGTGCCACCACAGGTGACTATGGCTACACCTTC.

The chain links TRBV23-1 to TRBJ1-1, with 9 bases identical to TRBD1. TRBV23-1 is sorted into the ORF group, with uncertain function. The CDR3 is made up of 19 amino acids. V shed 1 base, J shed 6 bases, and the junction held 18 bases outside the gene matches. CDR3 loop: CASSQFNIDGTGLMAEAFF. As DNA, the CDR3 is TGCGCCAGCAGTCAATTTAATATTGACGGGACAGGGTTGATGGCTGAAGCTTTCTTT.